These 9 T cell receptor beta chains came from one sample sequenced in a study of CD8 T cells in ankylosing spondylitis. TCRdb re-derived calls from the 5' RACE reads in MiXCR, one entry per CDR3 protein. The table shows 250,000 to 300,000 distinct CDR3 sequences, with 20% occurring only once. Sequenced input: blood, either unsorted or a sorted T cell fraction (not recorded which). The receptor source for this set is a male donor with ankylosing spondylitis or in good health (not recorded which).

This clonotype was observed a handful of times. This chain joins TRBV9 and TRBJ2-1; TRBD2 matches at 7 bases. This CDR3 region has 16 residues. Germline CDR1 and CDR2: SGDLS and YYNGEE. V shed 2 bases and J 0 bases; nucleotides not matched to a gene: 5. Here the CDR3 reads CASSVTRGSSYNEQFF. The CDR3 nucleotides are TGTGCCAGCAGCGTTACGCGGGGGAGCTCCTACAATGAGCAGTTCTTC.

The J gene is TRBJ1-2, the V gene TRBV29-1, with 9 bases that match TRBD1. This CDR3 is built from 14 residues. V lost 2 bases and J lost 6; bases outside the gene matches: 7. Looked up from germline, CDR1 is SQVTM and CDR2 is ANQGSEA. CDR3 loop: CSVEWGQGVNGYTF. The CDR3 DNA reads TGCAGCGTTGAATGGGGACAGGGAGTCAATGGCTACACCTTC.

The CDR3 DNA sequence: TGCGCCAGCAGCCGAACCACTAGCGCCTCATTGTATTTT. Translation gives CASSRTTSASLYF. The chain links TRBV5-1 to TRBJ2-3; 7 nucleotides agree with TRBD2. The CDR3 runs 13 residues. Germline V lookup: CDR1 SGHRS, CDR2 YFSETQ. Unmatched junction bases numbered 13, after V lost 4 bases and J lost 14 bases.

This clonotype was seen repeatedly, ten times or more. The chain couples TRBV24-1 to TRBJ2-5, with D possibly TRBD1 on 6 matching bases. The CDR3 loop spans 16 amino acids. Trimming stripped 3 bases from V and 5 bases from J, with 18 bases between. From germline, CDR1 is KGHDR and CDR2 SFDVKD. The CDR3: CATSDTIRGSWETQYF. The CDR3 DNA sequence: TGTGCCACCAGTGATACAATCAGGGGATCTTGGGAGACCCAGTACTTC.

This clonotype was observed a few times. The chain links TRBV5-1 to TRBJ1-1; tentative D call: TRBD1 (5 bases). The germline gives CDR1 SGHRS, CDR2 YFSETQ. V was trimmed by 1 base and J by 6 bases, leaving 16 bases between them. The CDR3 contains 15 residues. The CDR3 sequence: CASSLIGDWGSEAFF. The DNA of the CDR3 is TGCGCCAGCAGCTTGATAGGGGATTGGGGTTCTGAAGCTTTCTTT. Drawing the rest from reference TRBV5-1 and TRBJ1-1, the complete variable domain is KAGVTQTPRYLIKTRGQQVTLSCSPISGHRSVSWYQQTPGQGLQFLFEYFSETQRNKGNFPGRFSGRQFSNSRSEMNVSTLELGDSALYLCASSLIGDWGSEAFFGQGTRLTVV.

This clonotype came up a few times. The rearrangement links TRBV5-1 to TRBJ2-3, with 11 bases aligning to TRBD2. In germline, CDR1 is SGHRS, CDR2 YFSETQ. This CDR3 is 17 amino acids long. J lost 2 bases, V lost 3 bases, and 8 bases had no gene match. DNA for the CDR3: TGCGCCAGCAGCTCTAGGCTGACTAGCGGGATCACAGATACGCAGTATTTT. The encoded protein is CASSSRLTSGITDTQYF.

The chain uses TRBV7-6 and TRBJ2-2, with a weak D call TRBD2 (6 bases). CDR3 length equals 12 residues. Germline V gene sequence: CDR1 SGHVS, CDR2 FNYEAQ. The V gene lost 6 bases and the J gene lost 15 bases, with 17 bases spanning the gap. The CDR3 sequence: CASSRSRDLVFF. Here the CDR3 DNA reads TGTGCCAGCAGTCGCTCCCGGGACTTGGTGTTTTTT.

The rearrangement joins TRBV18 to TRBJ1-5; 9 bases align to TRBD1. Trimming at V came to 3 bases and at J to 4 bases, leaving 7 bases not matched to a gene. Germline V gene data show CDR1 as KGHSH and CDR2 as LQKENI. CDR3 length: 16 amino acids. CDR3 nucleotide sequence: TGTGCCAGCTCACCCCGGACAGGGGACGGGAATCAGCCCCAGCATTTT. It encodes CASSPRTGDGNQPQHF.

The chain employs TRBV4-1 and TRBJ2-2, with TRBD2 as a possible D gene (6 bases). There are 15 residues in the CDR3. Germline lookup yields CDR1 MGHRA and CDR2 YSYEKL. V was pared by 3 bases and J by 3 bases, with 11 bases between. CDR3 amino acids: CASSQSPGDTGELFF. In DNA, the CDR3 is TGCGCCAGCAGCCAGTCGCCGGGAGACACCGGGGAGCTGTTTTTT.